A selection of T cell receptor beta chains follows, all from one sample in a study of cytomegalovirus exposure and HLA in healthy donors. Clones were read by immunoSEQ multiplex PCR, and TCRdb kept only the in-frame ones, dropping some. This table holds 95,000 to 150,000 clones, around three quarters found once. Sequenced sample: PBMCs. These receptors originate from a young woman in good health and CMV-seropositive. CDR3s leave out the opening cysteine and the closing phenylalanine or tryptophan. Size is omitted from some rows. Given values are once, few, many or a class for expanded clones.

abundance	v_gene	j_gene	CDR3aa
.	TRBV6-1	TRBJ2-1	ASSDALSSYNEQF
.	TRBV9	TRBJ1-3	ASSAGFGNTIY
.	TRBV7-9	TRBJ1-1	ASSLEGDRLFT
few	TRBV5-1	TRBJ2-7	ASSPGSGGDEQY
.	TRBV29-1	TRBJ2-3	SVASVLTDTQY
.	TRBV28	TRBJ1-3	ASTPPRDRVGNTIY
.	TRBV5-1	TRBJ1-5	ASSPGQGTGQPQH
few	TRBV28	TRBJ1-2	ASSLADPLYGYT
.	TRBV15	TRBJ2-5	ATSRPQLAGAQETQY
.	TRBV5-1	TRBJ2-5	ASSPLTQGQETQY
.	TRBV5-6	TRBJ1-2	ASSPRTGDGYT
.	TRBV19	TRBJ1-5	ASSPTVNQPQH
.	TRBV7-9	TRBJ2-5	ASSLVIDERTSH
.	TRBV6-5	TRBJ1-2	ASSWTGGDGYT
few	TRBV19	TRBJ2-3	ASSMGARGTDTQY
.	TRBV5-1	TRBJ2-1	ASSLAGENNEQF